This T cell receptor beta chain was profiled in a study of post-analysis software for immune sequencing data. Built from TCR beta cDNA, the libraries had unique molecular identifiers in them. TCRdb ran MiXCR on the PCR reads and lists one entry per CDR3 protein. The table records approximately 360,000 distinct CDR3 sequences, around 33% of them present only once. The sequence was obtained from a girl aged 10 to 17 with multiple sclerosis. The sample was blood.

The CDR3 region has the DNA TGCAGTGCTAGCTCCTATCTACCTAGCACAGATACGCAGTATTTT. It specifies CSASSYLPSTDTQYF. The chain employs TRBV20-1 and TRBJ2-3; D ambiguous. Trimming cost V 3 bases and J 0 bases, with 13 bases left between them. The CDR3 covers 15 residues. From germline, CDR1 is DFQATT and CDR2 SNEGSKA (reference sequence).